Reported below is one T cell receptor beta chain. The limits of the CDR3 on the DNA are not certain, so only TCRdb's listed CDR3 is given. These data originate in a study of T cells after somatic rescue of genetic block. The repertoire was sequenced with immunoSEQ multiplex PCR; TCRdb's copy has only in-frame clones and lacks some. The table records about 14,000 clones, around 68% of them present only once. The CDR3 extends over 21 residues, inclusive of both ends. Specimen: peripheral blood mononuclear cells (PBMCs). The source of this sequence is a young man. This chain links TRBV12-2 with TRBJ2-5; the table assigns TRBD2, which was not confirmed against the DNA. TRBV12-2 is described as a pseudogene. This CDR3 is CASRLGLCKSLSAAGKETQYF.